The T cell receptor beta chain under discussion was sequenced for a study of cytomegalovirus exposure and HLA in healthy donors. Broader study findings: Later analysis identified several of the most significant clusters that appeared linked to common viral pathogens.

This CDR3 is built from 14 residues. Germline values: CDR1 MDHEN, CDR2 SYDVKM. The V gene lost 5 bases and the J gene lost 1 base, with 9 bases spanning the gap. Note on this clone: No antigen is known for it.

Primers included in the PCR were 60 Vbeta and 13 Jbeta primers. The table came from immunoSEQ multiplex PCR; TCRdb's copy has only in-frame clones and leaves some out. Counted here are roughly 130,000 clones, more than 70% occurring once; the ten biggest clones make up more than 0.9%. This clonotype was sampled from a male donor in good health and CMV-seropositive. The chain employs TRBV28 and TRBJ1-5; D not certain. Sequenced input: PBMCs. This chain's CDR3 is CASSESGSNQPQHF. The CDR3 DNA reads as TGTGCCAGCAGTGAATCCGGGAGCAATCAGCCCCAGCATTTT.